The sequence of this TCR beta chain was determined in a study of beta chain features in type 1 diabetes. CDR1 is SGHTA and CDR2 is FQGTGA in the germline V gene. The trim removed 2 bases at V and 13 bases at J, leaving 9 bases unmatched. The CDR3 sequence is 15 residues long. What was sequenced were expressed TCRB transcripts, since all of the isolated RNA had been reverse transcribed. TCRdb keeps only in-frame clones here, not all; method: immunoSEQ multiplex PCR. The sample records 900,000 or so clones, about a sixth being singletons. The specimen sequenced was naive CD4+ T cells from blood. This receptor was identified in a woman aged 18-29 years in good health. This chain joins TRBV7-3 and TRBJ2-1; the match to TRBD2 covers 12 bases. CDR3 nucleotides: TGTGCCAGCAGCTTAGGTCCGACTAGCGGGAGTCCCCAGTTCTTC. Protein product: CASSLGPTSGSPQFF.